This is a list of T cell receptor beta chains from one sample in a study of T cell repertoires in cytomegalovirus infection. TCRdb analysed the reads with MiXCR anew, one entry per CDR3 protein. The sample comprises roughly 120,000 distinct CDR3 sequences, 30% to 35% of which are singletons, and 41% rests with the top ten. These receptors have no identified antigens. The specimen was CD8+ T cells from cultured PBMCs, collected from culture after CMV antigen stimulation. The source is a human donor in good health (CMV status not recorded). Some clones in this sample may be carry-over from other donors' samples. Both conserved end residues are part of each CDR3. A D gene is named only where the DNA matches it firmly. The size of a clone is reported for some rows only, either as once, few or many, or as a class for expanded clones.

abundance,d_gene,v_gene,j_gene,CDR3nt,CDR3aa
many,-,TRBV4-3,TRBJ1-2,TGCGCCAGCAGCCAAGATCGCGGGTACAGTGACCCCTATGGCTACACCTTC,CASSQDRGYSDPYGYTF
few,TRBD1,TRBV6-5,TRBJ1-1,TGTGCCAGCAGTTACTGGACAGGCGCCGTGAACACTGAAGCTTTCTTT,CASSYWTGAVNTEAFF
few,-,TRBV5-8,TRBJ2-6,TGTGCCAGCAGCTTGCGGCCGGTCCCCGACCCTCTTGGTGCCAACGTCCTGACTTTC,CASSLRPVPDPLGANVLTF
many,TRBD1,TRBV10-3,TRBJ1-6,TGTGCCATCAGAGGGACAGGGAATTCACCCCTCCACTTT,CAIRGTGNSPLHF
-,-,TRBV19,TRBJ1-4,TGTGCCAGTAGTATTTTGGGGGGTGAAAAACTGTTTTTT,CASSILGGEKLFF
-,-,TRBV2,TRBJ1-5,TGTGCCAGCAGTGACCCTTCCGCCGATCAGCCCCAGCATTTT,CASSDPSADQPQHF
-,TRBD1,TRBV15,TRBJ1-2,TGTGCCACCAGCACCATCACCGGGACAGGGAAGACTAACTATGGCTACACCTTC,CATSTITGTGKTNYGYTF
-,-,TRBV28,TRBJ1-6,TGTGCCAGCAGTTTAAGGCAGGGAGGATCATCCCTCCACTTT,CASSLRQGGSSLHF
many,TRBD1,TRBV7-9,TRBJ1-2,TGTGCCAGCAGGGGACAGGGACAGGGGGACTATGGCTACACCTTC,CASRGQGQGDYGYTF
-,-,TRBV7-3,TRBJ1-1,TGTGCCAGCAGCTTAGCCAGGGAGGATTTCAATGAAGCTTTCTTT,CASSLAREDFNEAFF
few,-,TRBV5-6,TRBJ1-2,TGTGCCAGCAGCTTGGGGGCCCTCCCCGACGGCTACACCTTC,CASSLGALPDGYTF
-,TRBD2,TRBV4-1,TRBJ2-3,TGCGCCAGCAGCCCCCGTGGGGCGGGGGGGCCTAGCACAGATACGCAGTATTTT,CASSPRGAGGPSTDTQYF
-,-,TRBV27,TRBJ2-1,TGTGCCAGCAGTTTTGGAAACACGGGACAGTTCTTC,CASSFGNTGQFF
-,TRBD2,TRBV12-3/TRBV12-4,TRBJ2-1,TGTGCCAGCAGTTTAGAGGGGACTAGCGGCGACAATGAGCAGTTCTTC,CASSLEGTSGDNEQFF
-,-,TRBV6-5,TRBJ2-3,TGTGCCAGCAGGGACCCGACAGCGGTTGGCACAGATACGCAGTATTTT,CASRDPTAVGTDTQYF
-,-,TRBV15,TRBJ2-1,TGTGCCACCAGCAGACGCTACACAGACAATGAGCAGTTCTTC,CATSRRYTDNEQFF
few,TRBD1,TRBV6-1,TRBJ2-7,TGTGCCAACGGACAGGGGGAGTTCGAGCAGTACTTC,CANGQGEFEQYF
many,-,TRBV27,TRBJ2-1,TGTGCCAGTTCCCCCGGGGACAATGAGCAGTTCTTC,CASSPGDNEQFF
few,TRBD1,TRBV10-3,TRBJ1-2,TGTGCCATCAGTCCGGGACAGGGGTTCTATGGCTACACCTTC,CAISPGQGFYGYTF
-,TRBD2,TRBV4-1,TRBJ2-1,TGCGCCAGCAGCCAGACCACTAGCGGGGGTTACAATGAGCAGTTCTTC,CASSQTTSGGYNEQFF
many,TRBD1,TRBV7-2,TRBJ2-7,TGTGCCAGCAGCTTCGTGACAGGGCGCGAGCAGTACTTC,CASSFVTGREQYF
few,TRBD1,TRBV20-1,TRBJ2-7,TGCAGTGCTAGAGAATTGGGGGACAGCTCCTACGAGCAGTACTTC,CSARELGDSSYEQYF
-,TRBD2,TRBV6-1,TRBJ2-3,TGTGCCAGCAGTGAAGCCGGCGGGGGGGGCACAGATACGCAGTATTTT,CASSEAGGGGTDTQYF
few,TRBD1,TRBV11-1,TRBJ2-1,TGTGCCAGCAGCCCCCCGGACAGGGAGGATGCGAATGAGCAGTTCTTC,CASSPPDREDANEQFF
few,-,TRBV7-9,TRBJ2-1,TGTGCCAGCAGCTTCCCTACGGGGTCCAGCTACAATGAGCAGTTCTTC,CASSFPTGSSYNEQFF
-,TRBD1,TRBV6-6,TRBJ1-1,TGTGCCAGCCTAGGGACAGCCTTCCCTAGGAAGAACACTGAAGCTTTCTTT,CASLGTAFPRKNTEAFF
few,-,TRBV7-6,TRBJ2-2,TGTGCCAGCAGCTTAGTTGGGGGACCAACCGGGGAGCTGTTTTTT,CASSLVGGPTGELFF
few,-,TRBV4-1,TRBJ1-1,TGCGCCAGCAGCCAAGTGGTCGGGGGAAACACTGAAGCTTTCTTT,CASSQVVGGNTEAFF
few,-,TRBV19,TRBJ2-7,TGTGCTACGGAGGGGGTGAGCTACGAGCAGTACTTC,CATEGVSYEQYF
-,-,TRBV7-2,TRBJ2-5,TGTGCCAGCAGCTTTAGGAAAGAGACCCAGTACTTC,CASSFRKETQYF
few,TRBD1,TRBV6-5,TRBJ1-2,TGTGCCAGCAGTTATTTAACCGGGACAGGGGGCGATGGCTACACCTTC,CASSYLTGTGGDGYTF
few,TRBD1,TRBV7-9,TRBJ1-2,TGTGCCAGCAGCTTATCTGGGGACAGTAGCTATGGCTACACCTTC,CASSLSGDSSYGYTF
-,-,TRBV27,TRBJ1-2,TGTGCCAGCAGCTCTTTCAGGGGCGGGGGTGGCTACACCTTC,CASSSFRGGGGYTF
few,-,TRBV11-1,TRBJ2-2,TGTGCCAGCAGCTTAAGGAACTGGCCCGGGGAGCTGTTTTTT,CASSLRNWPGELFF